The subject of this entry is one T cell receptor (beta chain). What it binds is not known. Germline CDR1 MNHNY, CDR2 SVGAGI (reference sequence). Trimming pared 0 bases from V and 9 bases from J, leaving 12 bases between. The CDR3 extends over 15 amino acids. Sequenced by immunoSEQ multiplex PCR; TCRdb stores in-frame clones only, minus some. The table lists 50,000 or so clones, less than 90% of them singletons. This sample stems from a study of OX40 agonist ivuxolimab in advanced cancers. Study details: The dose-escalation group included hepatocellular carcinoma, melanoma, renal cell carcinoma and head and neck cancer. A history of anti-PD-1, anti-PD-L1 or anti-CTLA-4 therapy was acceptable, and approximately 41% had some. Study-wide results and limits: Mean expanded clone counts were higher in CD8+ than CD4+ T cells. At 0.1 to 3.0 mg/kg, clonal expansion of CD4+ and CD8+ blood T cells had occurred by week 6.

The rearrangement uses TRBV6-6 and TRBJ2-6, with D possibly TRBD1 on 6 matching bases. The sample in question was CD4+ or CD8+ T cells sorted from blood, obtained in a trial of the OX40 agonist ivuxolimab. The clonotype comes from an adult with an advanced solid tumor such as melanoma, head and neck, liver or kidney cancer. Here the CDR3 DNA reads TGTGCCAGCAGTTACTCGGGCAGGGGCGGCAACGTCCTGACTTTC. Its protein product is CASSYSGRGGNVLTF.